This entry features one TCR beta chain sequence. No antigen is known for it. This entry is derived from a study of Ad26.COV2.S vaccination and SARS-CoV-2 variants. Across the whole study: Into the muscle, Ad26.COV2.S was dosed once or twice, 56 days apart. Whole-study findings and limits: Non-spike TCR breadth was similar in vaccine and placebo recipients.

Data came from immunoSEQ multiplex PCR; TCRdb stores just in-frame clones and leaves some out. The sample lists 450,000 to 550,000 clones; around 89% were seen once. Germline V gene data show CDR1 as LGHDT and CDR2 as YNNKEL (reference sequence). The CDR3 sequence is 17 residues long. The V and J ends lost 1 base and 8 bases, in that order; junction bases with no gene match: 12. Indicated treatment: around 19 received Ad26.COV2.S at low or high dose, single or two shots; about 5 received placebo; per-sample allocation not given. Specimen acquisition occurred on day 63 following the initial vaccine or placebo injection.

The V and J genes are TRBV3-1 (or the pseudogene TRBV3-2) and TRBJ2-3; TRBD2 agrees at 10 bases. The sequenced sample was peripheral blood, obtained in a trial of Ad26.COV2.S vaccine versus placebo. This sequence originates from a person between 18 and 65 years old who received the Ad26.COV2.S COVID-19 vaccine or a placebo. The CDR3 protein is CASSQVLQLAGEGTQYF. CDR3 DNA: TGTGCCAGCAGCCAAGTACTGCAGCTAGCGGGAGAGGGTACGCAGTATTTT.